The 9 T cell receptor beta chains below come from one sample, sequenced in a study of blood T cell repertoires in COVID-19. Sequencing was performed with immunoSEQ multiplex PCR; in TCRdb, only in-frame clones are kept and a portion is missing. This table has roughly 300,000 clones, roughly 90% appearing once. Sequenced sample: PBMCs or T cells enriched from blood (not recorded which). These receptors came from a woman in her 30s who had recovered from COVID-19.

The chain couples TRBV12-3 or TRBV12-4 to TRBJ1-5; D gene ambiguous. V lost 4 bases, J lost 5 bases, and 6 bases lay in between. CDR3 length: 12 amino acids. The CDR3: CASSSSHQPQHF. CDR3 nucleotides: TGTGCCAGCAGTTCCTCCCATCAGCCCCAGCATTTT.

This clone was seen a few times. The rearrangement uses TRBV7-9 and TRBJ1-2; D gene ambiguous. Per germline, CDR1 SEHNR and CDR2 FQNEAQ (reference sequence). The ends were cut back, 5 bases at V and 8 bases at J, with 12 bases in the middle. The CDR3 is made up of 12 amino acids. As DNA, the CDR3 is TGTGCCAGCAGCCCCCTCGAGGGAGGCTACACCTTC. This gives the protein CASSPLEGGYTF.

This chain links TRBV19 with TRBJ1-2; D is undetermined. The germline CDR1 and CDR2 sequences are LNHDA and SQIVND (reference sequence). Trimming left V 6 bases short and J 4 bases short, with 12 bases between. This CDR3 is 13 amino acids long. As DNA, the CDR3 is TGTGCCAGTAGCCACCGGACTACCTATGGCTACACCTTC. Encoded protein: CASSHRTTYGYTF.

V usage is TRBV4-3 and J usage is TRBJ2-3; 8 bases map to TRBD2. The CDR3 runs to 15 residues. CDR1 and CDR2 from the germline V gene are LGHNA and YSLEER. V lost 3 bases, J lost 6 bases, and 8 bases stayed unmatched. The CDR3 DNA follows: TGCGCCAGCAGCCAGCCGAGCGGGGGCGGCGATACGCAGTATTTT. The encoded protein is CASSQPSGGGDTQYF.

The chain has TRBV18 and TRBJ1-2; a weak D match, TRBD1 (5 bases). Looked up from germline, CDR1 is KGHSH and CDR2 is LQKENI. V lost 2 bases to trimming and J lost 9 bases, with 22 bases between them. The CDR3 consists of 16 residues. The CDR3 sequence is CASSPDSGYGDHRYTF. The CDR3 bases are TGTGCCAGCTCACCAGACTCAGGGTACGGTGATCATCGCTACACCTTC. The variable domain in full, completed from reference TRBV18 and TRBJ1-2, reads NAGVMQNPRHLVRRRGQEARLRCSPMKGHSHVYWYRQLPEEGLKFMVYLQKENIIDESGMPKERFSAEFPKEGPSILRIQQVVRGDSAAYFCASSPDSGYGDHRYTFGSGTRLTVV.

This chain connects TRBV4-3 to TRBJ1-1; a possible D gene is TRBD1 (5 bases). Trimming stripped 5 bases from V and 4 bases from J, with 14 bases between. Germline V gives CDR1 LGHNA, CDR2 YSLEER. The CDR3 is 14 residues long. The CDR3 DNA sequence: TGCGCCAGCAGCTTCTCCGGGGGTCGCACTGAAGCTTTCTTT. Its translation: CASSFSGGRTEAFF.

This clone was seen a single time. J is TRBJ2-1 and V is TRBV5-1; TRBD2 might be the D (5 bases). V was trimmed by 0 bases and J by 3 bases, leaving 7 bases between them. Germline CDR1 and CDR2: SGHRS and YFSETQ. The length of the CDR3 is 14 residues. CDR3 protein: CASSLARDYNEQFF. The CDR3 DNA is TGCGCCAGCAGCTTGGCTCGGGACTACAATGAGCAGTTCTTC.

This chain uses TRBV7-8 with TRBJ1-1, with a weak D call TRBD1 (6 bases). Trimming cost V 7 bases and J 1 base, with 16 bases left between them. The CDR3 runs to 15 residues. From germline, CDR1 is SGHVS and CDR2 FQNEAQ. CDR3 in DNA: TGTGCCAGCACCAGAACGGGACAAAAGAACACTGAAGCTTTCTTT. Translating it yields CASTRTGQKNTEAFF. The full variable domain, in which reference TRBV7-8 and TRBJ1-1 provide the parts outside the CDR3, is GAGVSQSPRYKVAKRGQDVALRCDPISGHVSLFWYQQALGQGPEFLTYFQNEAQLDKSGLPSDRFFAERPEGSVSTLKIQRTQQEDSAVYLCASTRTGQKNTEAFFGQGTRLTVV.

J is TRBJ1-3 and V is TRBV7-2; 9 bases line up with TRBD1. The CDR3 sequence is 15 residues long. CDR1 and CDR2 from the germline V gene are SGHTA and FQGNSA. The V and J ends lost 4 bases and 4 bases, in that order; junction bases with no gene match: 5. The chain's CDR3 is CASSYGTGKGNTIYF. In DNA, the CDR3 is TGTGCCAGCAGCTATGGGACAGGGAAGGGAAACACCATATATTTT.